This entry describes one T cell receptor beta chain. Researchers took RNA transcripts and amplified the TCR beta CDR3 regions from them. The HTBI primer set was used in a first-round RT-PCR of the TCR CDR3. Each CDR3 protein is one row after TCRdb ran MiXCR on the multiplex PCR reads. The data contain approximately 640,000 distinct CDR3 sequences, roughly 46% of them singletons. The data were taken from a study of T cells in Graves' hyperthyroidism and ophthalmopathy. The ends were cut back, 10 bases at V and 5 bases at J, with 18 bases in the middle. CDR3 length: 14 residues. Germline V gives CDR1 SNHLY, CDR2 FYNNEI.

This TCR was recovered from an adult man with Graves' disease, either hyperthyroidism or ophthalmopathy (not recorded which). The chain combines TRBV2 with TRBJ1-5; possible D gene TRBD1, 5 bases. Sequencing was done on a sample of peripheral blood or thyroid tissue (not recorded which). The CDR3, as DNA: TGTGCCATCAGCGGAACGGACACTTATCAGCCCCAGCATTTT. Its translation is CAISGTDTYQPQHF.